This passage covers 5 T cell receptor beta chains from one sample sequenced in a study of T-cell memory formation after mild COVID-19. TCRdb reprocessed the 5' RACE reads with MiXCR, giving one entry per CDR3 protein. The sample lists 200,000 to 250,000 distinct CDR3 sequences, around 25% occurring once. Sequencing was done on a sample of PBMCs or a T cell subset sorted from them (not recorded which). The receptors were sampled from an adult woman who had mild COVID-19 (a few samples of this study predate the infection). Cell type and time point are not known.

This sequence joins TRBV7-3 and TRBJ2-1; 8 bases fit TRBD1. Germline values: CDR1 SGHTA, CDR2 FQGTGA. Unmatched junction bases numbered 4, after V lost 4 bases and J lost 5 bases. This CDR3 spans 14 amino acids. The CDR3 sequence: CASSSGGRDNEQFF. The CDR3 nucleotides are TGTGCCAGCAGCTCAGGGGGCCGTGACAATGAGCAGTTCTTC.

This rearrangement joins TRBV5-1 to TRBJ2-5; 9 bases align to TRBD2. Trimming cost V 0 bases and J 5 bases; bases outside gene matches: 14. The CDR3 extends over 18 amino acids. Germline V gives CDR1 SGHRS, CDR2 YFSETQ. CDR3 loop: CASSLEVAGDFLGETQYF. CDR3 nucleotides: TGCGCCAGCAGCTTGGAAGTAGCGGGGGACTTCTTAGGGGAGACCCAGTACTTC.

This chain joins TRBV4-2 and TRBJ2-7; 10 nucleotides line up with TRBD2. V lost 5 bases, J lost 6 bases, and 16 bases stayed unmatched. Germline-derived CDR1 and CDR2 are LGHNA and YNFKEQ. The CDR3 is 17 amino acids. CDR3 sequence: CASSLRELAGAPREQYF. Written as DNA, the CDR3 is TGTGCCAGCAGCTTGCGGGAGCTAGCGGGAGCCCCACGCGAGCAGTACTTC.

The chain recombines TRBV12-3 or TRBV12-4 with TRBJ1-1, with 10 bases lining up with TRBD1. V was clipped by 2 bases and J by 5 bases; unmatched bases: 14. There are 18 residues in the CDR3. The CDR3 DNA is TGTGCCAGCAGTTTATCGGGACAGGGGAGTGGTTCATGGACTGAAGCTTTCTTT. It encodes CASSLSGQGSGSWTEAFF.

The J gene is TRBJ1-3, the V gene TRBV7-9, with D perhaps TRBD1 (6 bases). The CDR3 length is 16 residues. CDR1 is SEHNR, CDR2 FQNEAQ, per germline (reference sequence). Between the trimmed V and J ends, which lost 0 bases and 4 bases, there was a span of 13 bases. For the CDR3, the DNA is TGTGCCAGCAGCTTAGCGAAGGCAGGGGTCGGAAACACCATATATTTT. It specifies CASSLAKAGVGNTIYF.